These 15 T cell receptor beta chains came from one sample sequenced in a study of Graves' ophthalmopathy and Graves' hyperthyroidism. Amplification of the TCR beta CDR3 regions used RNA transcripts (as template). RT-PCR in the first round used HTBI primers; a second-round multiplex PCR followed. Using its own MiXCR run on the multiplex PCR reads, TCRdb lists one record per CDR3 protein. The sample holds 650,000 to 900,000 distinct CDR3 sequences; roughly two fifths are singletons and the top ten take about 40%. The source material was peripheral blood. These receptors originate from an adult man with Graves' ophthalmopathy.

This sequence joins TRBV2 and TRBJ1-2; the match to TRBD1 covers 8 bases. In germline, CDR1 is SNHLY, CDR2 FYNNEI. There are 16 residues in the CDR3. Trimming cost V 2 bases and J 6 bases; bases outside gene matches: 11. CDR3 in DNA: TGTGCCAGCAGTGAATTGGTTCTTGCAGGGGGCGATGGCTACACCTTC. Translating it yields CASSELVLAGGDGYTF.

This clonotype was detected a few times. The chain carries TRBV6-6 and TRBJ1-1; TRBD1 agrees at 10 bases. The CDR3 runs 17 residues. CDR1 and CDR2 (germline): MNHNY, SVGAGI (reference sequence). V shed 2 bases and J 1 base; nucleotides not matched to a gene: 7. The CDR3 loop reads CASSYLGTGEANTEAFF. Written as DNA, the CDR3 is TGTGCCAGCAGTTACCTTGGGACAGGGGAGGCGAACACTGAAGCTTTCTTT.

This clonotype showed up just a few times. The rearrangement links TRBV6-6 to TRBJ1-1, with unresolved D. This CDR3 is built from 14 residues. Germline V CDR1 and CDR2: MNHNY, SVGAGI (reference sequence). With 5 bases removed from V and 1 base from J, the gap between germline ends came to 11 bases. CDR3 in DNA: TGTGCCAGCAGTGGATGGACGGCGAACACTGAAGCTTTCTTT. Translation: CASSGWTANTEAFF.

V and J are TRBV19 and TRBJ1-1; TRBD1 is a possible D gene (6 bases). This CDR3 comprises 14 residues. Looked up from germline, CDR1 is LNHDA and CDR2 is SQIVND (reference sequence). Trimming stripped 8 bases from V and 1 base from J, with 14 bases between. CDR3: CASVQVGANTEAFF. The CDR3, as DNA: TGTGCCAGTGTACAGGTGGGGGCGAACACTGAAGCTTTCTTT.

This clonotype was seen many times. The CDR3 loop is CASRRSLAGGQETQYF. The CDR3 nucleotides are TGTGCCAGCAGGCGCAGTCTAGCGGGGGGGCAAGAGACCCAGTACTTC. This sequence joins TRBV7-2 and TRBJ2-5; 12 bases are a match to TRBD2. The germline CDR1 and CDR2 sequences are SGHTA and FQGNSA. The CDR3 consists of 16 residues. J gave up 2 bases and V 6 bases, and 7 bases lay outside the gene matches.

This clonotype was picked up many times. The chain employs TRBV2 and TRBJ2-5, with 7 bases fitting TRBD1. This CDR3 region has 15 residues. CDR1 is SNHLY, CDR2 FYNNEI, per germline. V shed 7 bases, J shed 5 bases, and the junction held 13 bases outside the gene matches. CDR3 coding DNA: TGTGCCAGCATTGACGGACAGGCACAAAGGGAGACCCAGTACTTC. It translates to CASIDGQAQRETQYF.

Worth noting for this clonotype: A much larger clone differs by one base, so this may be a read error. The chain carries TRBV24-1 and TRBJ1-5; a weak D match, TRBD1 (6 bases). V was clipped by 11 bases and J by 6 bases, with 19 bases between them. This CDR3 is built from 14 residues. CDR1 and CDR2 from the germline V gene are KGHDR and SFDVKD. CDR3 protein: CASGFTGGGQPQHF. The DNA for the CDR3 is TGTGCCAGCGGTTTCACCGGGGGCGGTCAGCCCCAGCATTTT.

V and J are TRBV14 and TRBJ2-5; no reliable D call. The V and J ends lost 4 bases and 2 bases respectively, with 14 bases between them. Germline CDR1 SGHDN, CDR2 FVKESK. The CDR3 has 15 residues. CDR3 in DNA: TGTGCCAGCAGCCGTCGGTCAGGCCGACAAGAGACCCAGTACTTC. It specifies CASSRRSGRQETQYF.

V and J are TRBV24-1 and TRBJ1-2; 11 positions match TRBD1. V trimming: 7 bases; J trimming: 6 bases; junction bases outside the gene matches: 12. The CDR3 has 16 residues. Germline-derived CDR1 and CDR2 are KGHDR and SFDVKD. The CDR3 DNA sequence: TGTGCCACCAGCGTTGGACAGGGGGCGCGGGGGGATGGCTACACCTTC. Its translation: CATSVGQGARGDGYTF.

On this clonotype itself: A junction boundary mismatches the germline segment, possibly from a read error. The chain couples TRBV29-1 to TRBJ2-7; 8 bases agree with TRBD2. The CDR3 totals 13 residues. CDR1 and CDR2 from the germline V gene are SQVTM and ANQGSEA. The CDR3 region is CASISGGTYEQYF. For the CDR3, the DNA is TGTGCCAGCATAAGCGGGGGTACCTACGAGCAGTACTTC.

This clonotype was detected many times. The rearrangement uses TRBV20-1 and TRBJ2-5, with D uncertain. V lost 1 base to trimming and J lost 7 bases, with 10 bases between them. Looked up from germline, CDR1 is DFQATT and CDR2 is SNEGSKA (reference sequence). The CDR3 extends over 12 amino acids. For the CDR3, the DNA is TGCAGTGCTAGAGTGCCAAGAGGGACCCAGTACTTC. Translation gives CSARVPRGTQYF.

The V call is TRBV7-2, the J call TRBJ2-7; 11 bases line up with TRBD2. The CDR3 is 17 amino acids. Germline values: CDR1 SGHTA, CDR2 FQGNSA. V was pared by 5 bases and J by 0 bases, with 9 bases of the junction left unmatched. The CDR3 DNA reads TGTGCCAGCAGCCGAACTAGCGGGAGCCCAAGCTCCTACGAGCAGTACTTC. It translates to CASSRTSGSPSSYEQYF.

The rearrangement links TRBV10-3 to TRBJ1-1; D gene ambiguous. The germline V gene has CDR1 ENHRY and CDR2 SYGVKD. The CDR3 sequence is 12 residues long. V lost 10 bases and J 1 base, leaving 10 bases between the germline ends. The CDR3 DNA sequence: TGTGCCAGCACCCTAGCGAACACTGAAGCTTTCTTT. Translated: CASTLANTEAFF.

This clonotype turned up a few times. This sequence joins TRBV12-3 or TRBV12-4 and TRBJ2-5, with 8 bases identical to TRBD2. V lost 4 bases and J lost 5; bases outside the gene matches: 9. The CDR3 extends over 15 amino acids. DNA for the CDR3: TGTGCCAGCAGTTCCCCGGCAGCGGGAGAGGAGACCCAGTACTTC. Its translation is CASSSPAAGEETQYF.

Only a few counts were recorded for this clonotype. Its ends do not fully match the called genes, so a read error is possible. The chain links TRBV10-3 to TRBJ1-6; TRBD1 is a possible D gene (5 bases). CDR3 length: 17 amino acids. Germline CDR1 ENHRY, CDR2 SYGVKD. This CDR3 reads CASSYNRHSSYNSPLHF. CDR3 coding DNA: TGTGCCAGCAGTTACAACAGGCATAGCTCCTATAATTCACCCCTCCACTTT.